This TCR beta chain was captured by sequencing in a study of blood T cells in healthy people across ages. Study-wide results and limits: Both naive CD4+ cell counts and diversity were greater in long-lived donors than in aged donors. Per million T cells, TCR beta diversity dropped about linearly as age rose.

The sample holds a few counts of this clonotype. The target antigen is unknown. V gave up 5 bases and J gave up 0 bases, with 14 bases separating them. The CDR3 totals 16 residues. Alongside a J-beta primer mix, a sample-barcoded 5' primer served in a second PCR lasting about 7 to 11 cycles. MiXCR, applied by TCRdb to the 5' RACE reads, yields one record per CDR3 protein. The sample carries roughly 2 million distinct CDR3 sequences, about 50% recorded once. The clonotype originates from a woman aged 40-49 years in good health. J is TRBJ2-1 and V is TRBV12-3 or TRBV12-4, with D tentatively TRBD1 (7 bases). The sequenced sample was blood. The DNA for the CDR3 is TGTGCCAGCAGTCGCAGGGGGGTGAGCTCCTACAATGAGCAGTTCTTC. Protein sequence: CASSRRGVSSYNEQFF.